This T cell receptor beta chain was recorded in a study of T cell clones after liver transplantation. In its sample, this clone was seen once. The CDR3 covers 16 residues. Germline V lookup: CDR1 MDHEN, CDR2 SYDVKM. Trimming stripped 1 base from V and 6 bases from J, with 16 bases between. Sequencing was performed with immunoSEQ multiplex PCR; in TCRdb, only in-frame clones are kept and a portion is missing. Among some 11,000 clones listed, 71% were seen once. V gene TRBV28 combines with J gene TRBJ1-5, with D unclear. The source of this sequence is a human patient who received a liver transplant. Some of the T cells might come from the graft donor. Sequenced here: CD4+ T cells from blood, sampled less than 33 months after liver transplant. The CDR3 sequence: CASSLYAHPAGQPQHF. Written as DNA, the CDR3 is TGTGCCAGCAGTTTATATGCACACCCTGCGGGTCAGCCCCAGCATTTT.